The clone carrying this T cell receptor (beta chain) was counted between two and nine times. TCRdb re-clonotyped the PCR reads via MiXCR. The sample shows tens of thousands of clones, approximately 20% of them seen only once. This sample was included in a study of metastatic and nonmetastatic thyroid tumors. Ahead of thyroid surgery, no patient had received treatment of any kind. Per the germline V gene, CDR1 is MDHEN and CDR2 is SYDVKM. The V end was cut by 7 bases, the J end by 4 bases, with 24 bases between. The CDR3 contains 17 residues. What was sequenced was blood. This TCR was recovered from a female donor with papillary thyroid cancer or a benign thyroid nodule (not recorded which). Some clones in this sample may be carry-over from other donors' samples. This chain joins TRBV28 and TRBJ2-3; weak D call: TRBD2 (5 bases). The CDR3 DNA reads TGTGCCAGCACGCCATCGTCCGAGGGCGGGCGTGCAGATACGCAGTATTTT. Amino acids: CASTPSSEGGRADTQYF.